The 21 T cell receptor beta chains presented below share a single source sample, sequenced in a study of technical replicates of blood from a few donors. Assay: immunoSEQ multiplex PCR; the TCRdb copy retains only in-frame clones and omits some. The sample shows approximately 89,000 clones, just under 95% of them seen only once. Sequencing used T cells isolated from PBMCs. Receptors originate from a human donor in good health.

This chain connects TRBV6-5 to TRBJ2-7, with 9 bases that match TRBD1. The CDR3 covers 13 residues. V lost 4 bases, J lost 3 bases, and 1 base stayed unmatched. Germline V lookup: CDR1 MNHEY, CDR2 SVGAGI. CDR3 in amino acids: CASSLGQGYEQYF. The CDR3 DNA follows: TGTGCCAGCAGTTTGGGACAGGGCTACGAGCAGTACTTC.

This sequence joins TRBV19 and TRBJ2-7; D possibly corresponds to TRBD1 (6 bases). CDR1 LNHDA and CDR2 SQIVND come from the germline V gene (reference sequence). This CDR3 is built from 14 residues. V lost 4 bases to trimming and J lost 0 bases, with 10 bases between them. Here the CDR3 DNA reads TGTGCCAGTAGTAACCGGGACAACTCCTACGAGCAGTACTTC. Amino acids: CASSNRDNSYEQYF.

The V and J genes are TRBV28 and TRBJ2-2, with D perhaps matching TRBD1 (5 bases). Trimming took off 3 bases at V and 3 bases at J, with 14 bases between the two ends. Germline values: CDR1 MDHEN, CDR2 SYDVKM. There are 16 residues in the CDR3. CDR3 DNA: TGTGCCAGCAGTTTTTCCGAACAGGCCTACACCGGGGAGCTGTTTTTT. This encodes CASSFSEQAYTGELFF.

This sequence joins TRBV6-1 and TRBJ1-4; 7 nucleotides line up with TRBD1. J lost 8 bases, V lost 3 bases, and 6 bases had no gene match. The CDR3 extends over 14 amino acids. Germline V gene lookup returns CDR1 MNHNS and CDR2 SASEGT. The DNA of the CDR3 is TGTGCCAGCAGTGACGGGACAGCTAGGGAAAAACTGTTTTTT. This translates into CASSDGTAREKLFF.

V gene TRBV6-4 combines with J gene TRBJ2-7, with D perhaps TRBD1 (6 bases). Germline CDR1 and CDR2: MRHNA and SNTAGT. This CDR3 region has 14 residues. The V and J ends lost 4 bases and 4 bases respectively, with 14 bases between them. CDR3 sequence (DNA): TGTGCCAGCAGTGCCGTACCAGGGGCTTACGAGCAGTACTTC. Encoded protein: CASSAVPGAYEQYF.

The chain uses TRBV6-6 and TRBJ2-7; no clear D. Germline V gene lookup returns CDR1 MNHNY and CDR2 SVGAGI (reference sequence). Deletions cut 3 bases from V and 6 bases from J, with 6 bases between. The CDR3 is 11 amino acids. The CDR3 coding sequence is TGTGCCAGCAGTTATACGGGCGAGCAGTACTTC. Translation gives CASSYTGEQYF.

CDR3 loop: CASSVGSPGAHLDTQYF. The DNA for the CDR3 is TGTGCCAGCAGCGTAGGAAGTCCGGGAGCTCACTTAGATACGCAGTATTTT. The chain has TRBV9 and TRBJ2-3, with D possibly being TRBD2 (6 bases). Between the trimmed V and J ends, which lost 0 bases and 5 bases, there was a span of 19 bases. Looked up from germline, CDR1 is SGDLS and CDR2 is YYNGEE. This CDR3 is built from 17 residues.

The sample holds a few counts of this clone. The chain links TRBV4-1 to TRBJ1-1; D is uncertain. Germline assignment: CDR1 MGHRA and CDR2 YSYEKL. Trimming left V 4 bases short and J 5 bases short, with 14 bases between. The CDR3 spans 14 residues. CDR3 bases: TGCGCCAGCAGCCCCTCAACTCCCCTAACTGAAGCTTTCTTT. Protein sequence: CASSPSTPLTEAFF.

The chain joins TRBV9 to TRBJ2-3; possibly TRBD2 for D (6 bases). The CDR3 loop spans 13 amino acids. V was shortened by 6 bases and J by 2 bases, with 10 bases between the two germline ends. In germline, CDR1 is SGDLS, CDR2 YYNGEE. The CDR3 nucleotides read TGTGCCAGCAAGGCGGGAAACACAGATACGCAGTATTTT. Its translation is CASKAGNTDTQYF.

V usage is TRBV27 and J usage is TRBJ1-5; the match to TRBD1 covers 7 bases. Germline CDR1 and CDR2: MNHEY and SMNVEV (reference sequence). V shed 0 bases, J shed 3 bases, and the junction held 2 bases outside the gene matches. This CDR3 has 15 amino acids. CDR3 DNA sequence: TGTGCCAGCAGTTTATCGACAGGGCTCAATCAGCCCCAGCATTTT. Residues: CASSLSTGLNQPQHF.

The V call is TRBV27, the J call TRBJ1-2; no reliable D call. The CDR3 has 14 amino acids. Trimming pared 4 bases from V and 3 bases from J, leaving 12 bases between. Germline V lookup: CDR1 MNHEY, CDR2 SMNVEV (reference sequence). CDR3 protein: CASSSTMGYYGYTF. The CDR3 region has the DNA TGTGCCAGCAGTTCGACTATGGGCTACTATGGCTACACCTTC.

This clone was seen more than once but under ten times. The V and J genes are TRBV6-1 and TRBJ2-5; 8 positions match TRBD1. V lost 5 bases and J lost 5; bases outside the gene matches: 7. The CDR3 runs 14 residues. Germline loops: CDR1 MNHNS, CDR2 SASEGT. The CDR3 DNA reads as TGTGCCAGCAGTCGATTACAGGGGGACGAGACCCAGTACTTC. Translated: CASSRLQGDETQYF.

The chain couples TRBV27 to TRBJ2-7, with TRBD2 matching over 12 bases. The CDR3 has 14 amino acids. V dropped 10 bases and J dropped 3; count of bases not matched to a gene: 7. Germline V lookup: CDR1 MNHEY, CDR2 SMNVEV (reference sequence). The CDR3 region is CATTLLAGGYEQYF. Here the CDR3 DNA reads TGTGCCACCACTCTACTAGCGGGAGGCTACGAGCAGTACTTC.

The rearrangement uses TRBV25-1 and TRBJ2-3; a weak D match, TRBD2 (7 bases). The CDR3 is 16 amino acids. Trimming cost V 1 base and J 2 bases, with 13 bases left between them. The germline gives CDR1 MGHDK, CDR2 SYGVNS. In DNA, the CDR3 is TGTGCCAGCAGTGAATGGGCGGGGGCAGACACAGATACGCAGTATTTT. It specifies CASSEWAGADTDTQYF.

The chain couples TRBV7-8 to TRBJ2-7; 7 bases are a match to TRBD2. This CDR3 has 17 residues. Germline V gene sequence: CDR1 SGHVS, CDR2 FQNEAQ. The V segment lost 1 base and the J segment 2 bases; nucleotides outside the gene matches: 11. As DNA, the CDR3 is TGTGCCAGCAGCTTAGGGTTTGGAACTAGCGAGACCTACGAGCAGTACTTC. This sequence encodes CASSLGFGTSETYEQYF.

The V call is TRBV7-3, the J call TRBJ1-2; D ambiguous. This CDR3 comprises 13 residues. CDR1 is SGHTA, CDR2 FQGTGA, per germline. V gave up 4 bases and J gave up 2 bases, with 8 bases separating them. CDR3 sequence: CASSYDKNYGYTF. DNA of the CDR3: TGTGCCAGCAGCTACGACAAAAACTATGGCTACACCTTC.

V gene TRBV29-1 combines with J gene TRBJ2-5, with TRBD2 matching 12 bases. Germline loops: CDR1 SQVTM, CDR2 ANQGSEA. V lost 4 bases, J lost 6 bases, and 6 bases stayed unmatched. The CDR3 has 14 residues. CDR3 amino acids: CSVGLTSGRQTQYF. CDR3 sequence (DNA): TGCAGCGTTGGATTGACTAGCGGGAGACAGACCCAGTACTTC.

This sequence joins TRBV5-4 and TRBJ2-2, with TRBD2 matching over 11 bases. V lost 2 bases and J lost 5; bases outside the gene matches: 5. The length of the CDR3 is 16 residues. Germline-derived CDR1 and CDR2 are SGHNT and YYREEE (reference sequence). CDR3 sequence: CASSFVAGGGTGELFF. CDR3 DNA sequence: TGTGCCAGCAGCTTTGTAGCGGGAGGGGGGACCGGGGAGCTGTTTTTT. The full variable domain, its missing parts supplied by reference TRBV5-4 and TRBJ2-2, is ETGVTQSPTHLIKTRGQQVTLRCSSQSGHNTVSWYQQALGQGPQFIFQYYREEENGRGNFPPRFSGLQFPNYSSELNVNALELDDSALYLCASSFVAGGGTGELFFGEGSRLTVL.

V and J are TRBV30 and TRBJ1-2, with D tentatively TRBD1 (6 bases). The germline V gene encodes CDR1 GTSNPN and CDR2 SVGIG (reference sequence). V gave up 3 bases and J gave up 8 bases, with 16 bases separating them. The CDR3 is 13 amino acids. CDR3 loop: CAWSRHAGVGYTF. CDR3 in DNA: TGTGCCTGGAGCCGCCACGCAGGGGTCGGCTACACCTTC.

In DNA form, the CDR3 reads TGTGCCAGCAGTGACCTGACAGGGGAGTCTGGTGTTGGAAACACCATATATTTT. Translated, it gives CASSDLTGESGVGNTIYF. The chain uses TRBV2 and TRBJ1-3; 8 bases fit TRBD1. This CDR3 is built from 18 residues. The V segment lost 3 bases and the J segment 3 bases; nucleotides outside the gene matches: 13. Germline lookup yields CDR1 SNHLY and CDR2 FYNNEI. The full variable domain, with the rest looked up from reference TRBV2 and TRBJ1-3, is EPEVTQTPSHQVTQMGQEVILRCVPISNHLYFYWYRQILGQKVEFLVSFYNNEISEKSEIFDDQFSVERPDGSNFTLKIRSTKLEDSAMYFCASSDLTGESGVGNTIYFGEGSWLTVV.

This clone was observed a single time. The chain carries TRBV30 and TRBJ1-3; no clear D gene. Germline V gene data show CDR1 as GTSNPN and CDR2 as SVGIG (reference sequence). The CDR3 has 14 residues. V lost 2 bases and J lost 0, with 8 bases in between. The CDR3: CAWSRLGSGNTIYF. In DNA, the CDR3 is TGTGCCTGGAGTAGACTGGGCTCTGGAAACACCATATATTTT.